This TCR beta chain stems from a study of cytomegalovirus exposure and HLA in healthy donors. Study-wide background: Per a later analysis, the approximately 620 first-cohort and 120 validation repertoires shared one platform.

Study-wide results and limits: Most sequenced TCRs were rare (though some public TCRs occurred in many donors). The authors enumerated around 150 TCR beta chains as linked to cytomegalovirus.

The method was immunoSEQ multiplex PCR; TCRdb's version includes in-frame clones alone and lacks a portion of them. The table has roughly 60,000 clones, roughly nine tenths seen once. The CDR3 contains 15 residues. Per germline, CDR1 MNHEY and CDR2 SMNVEV (reference sequence). V was cut by 5 bases and J by 4 bases, with 17 bases left in between. About this clone: The antigen remains unidentified.

This clonotype was sampled from a woman under 40 in good health and CMV-seronegative. Material: PBMCs. The chain recombines TRBV27 with TRBJ1-2, with D perhaps matching TRBD1 (5 bases). DNA of the CDR3: TGTGCCAGCAGTCCCAAGGGGCGGAACAGCTATGGCTACACCTTC. This sequence encodes CASSPKGRNSYGYTF.